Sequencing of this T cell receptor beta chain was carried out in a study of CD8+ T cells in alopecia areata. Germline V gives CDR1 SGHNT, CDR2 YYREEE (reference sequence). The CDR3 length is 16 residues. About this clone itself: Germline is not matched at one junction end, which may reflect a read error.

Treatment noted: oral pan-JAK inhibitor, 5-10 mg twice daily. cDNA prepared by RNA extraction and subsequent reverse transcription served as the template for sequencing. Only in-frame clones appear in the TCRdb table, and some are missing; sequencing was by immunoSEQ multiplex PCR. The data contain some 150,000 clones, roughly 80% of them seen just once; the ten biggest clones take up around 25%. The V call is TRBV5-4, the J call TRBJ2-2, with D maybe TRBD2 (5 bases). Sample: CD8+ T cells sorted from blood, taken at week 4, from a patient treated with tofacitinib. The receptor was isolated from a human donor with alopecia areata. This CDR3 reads CASSLGTWAKTGELFF. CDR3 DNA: TGTGCCAGCAGCTTGGGGACTTGGGCGAAGACCGGGGAGCTGTTTTTT.